One and the same sample provided the 15 T cell receptor beta chains below, sequenced in a study of blood T cell repertoires in COVID-19. This table comes from immunoSEQ multiplex PCR, and its TCRdb copy is limited to in-frame clones, with some not included. The table has tens of thousands of clones, around 94% seen once. Sequencing was carried out using peripheral blood. The source is a man aged 50-59 years with COVID-19, enrolled during active disease.

The chain uses TRBV7-2 and TRBJ2-7, with 10 bases identical to TRBD2. This CDR3 is built from 17 residues. Germline CDR1 and CDR2: SGHTA and FQGNSA. The ends lost 5 bases at V and 0 bases at J; junction bases unmatched: 10. CDR3 in DNA: TGTGCCAGCAGCCCACCTGGACTAGCGGATCTCTCCTACGAGCAGTACTTC. This sequence encodes CASSPPGLADLSYEQYF.

The genes are TRBV29-1 and TRBJ2-7, with TRBD1 matching 10 bases. The CDR3 sequence is 15 residues long. CDR1 is SQVTM and CDR2 is ANQGSEA in the germline V gene. Trimming took 4 bases from V and 5 from J; bases not matched to a gene: 11. The CDR3 here is CSVGARGQGIDEQYF. CDR3 nucleotides: TGCAGCGTTGGGGCCCGGGGACAGGGGATCGACGAGCAGTACTTC.

V and J are TRBV24-1 and TRBJ2-3, with D possibly being TRBD1 (6 bases). V lost 4 bases and J lost 6, with 19 bases in between. CDR1 KGHDR and CDR2 SFDVKD come from the germline V gene. This CDR3 has 16 residues. CDR3 nucleotide sequence: TGTGCCACCAGTGACATCACAAATCCCAGGGGTGATACGCAGTATTTT. Its protein product is CATSDITNPRGDTQYF.

The J gene is TRBJ2-3, the V gene TRBV5-1; 9 bases align to TRBD2. The CDR3 extends over 15 amino acids. V was clipped by 2 bases and J by 4 bases; unmatched bases: 5. CDR1 is SGHRS, CDR2 YFSETQ, per germline. In DNA form, the CDR3 reads TGCGCCAGCAGCTTAGGTAGCGGGAGCGCAGATACGCAGTATTTT. It codes for CASSLGSGSADTQYF.

This clone was picked up one time. This chain links TRBV5-1 with TRBJ1-6, with D perhaps matching TRBD1 (6 bases). Germline CDR1 SGHRS, CDR2 YFSETQ. The ends were cut back, 0 bases at V and 11 bases at J, with 12 bases in the middle. The CDR3 contains 14 residues. The CDR3 spells CASSLGDTLTPLHF. The CDR3, as DNA: TGCGCCAGCAGCTTGGGGGACACACTAACACCCCTCCACTTT.

The genes are TRBV21-1 and TRBJ2-1; the table's TRBD2 call for D was not verified on the DNA. TRBV21-1 is tagged as a pseudogene. The CDR3 sequence is 16 residues long. As DNA, the CDR3 is TGTGCCAGCAGCAAAGCTGCCCGGACTCACAACAATGAGCAGTTCTTC. Translation: CASSKAARTHNNEQFF.

This chain links TRBV18 with TRBJ1-1; 8 positions match TRBD1. The CDR3 totals 17 residues. V was pared by 1 base and J by 4 bases, with 11 bases of the junction left unmatched. Germline V CDR1 and CDR2: KGHSH, LQKENI. In DNA form, the CDR3 reads TGTGCCAGCTCACCACAACGGACAGGGATTGGAGGCACTGAAGCTTTCTTT. Translating it yields CASSPQRTGIGGTEAFF.

The chain combines TRBV9 with TRBJ1-6; no clear D. Germline V gives CDR1 SGDLS, CDR2 YYNGEE. The CDR3 totals 14 residues. V was cut by 7 bases and J by 3 bases, with 11 bases left in between. CDR3 nucleotides: TGTGCCAGCGGAGGAAGATTCTATAATTCACCCCTCCACTTT. It encodes CASGGRFYNSPLHF. Looking up the rest from reference TRBV9 and TRBJ1-6 gives the full variable domain: DSGVTQTPKHLITATGQRVTLRCSPRSGDLSVYWYQQSLDQGLQFLIQYYNGEERAKGNILERFSAQQFPDLHSELNLSSLELGDSALYFCASGGRFYNSPLHFGNGTRLTVT.

J is TRBJ1-2 and V is TRBV11-2; D possibly corresponds to TRBD1 (6 bases). This CDR3 spans 16 amino acids. V was shortened by 5 bases and J by 5 bases, with 21 bases between the two germline ends. CDR1 is SGHAT, CDR2 FQNNGV, per germline. In DNA, the CDR3 is TGTGCCAGCAGCCCCCTTAGGTATCAGGGGTTATATGGCTACACCTTC. This translates into CASSPLRYQGLYGYTF.

This clone was found a few times. The genes are TRBV5-1 and TRBJ2-7; 7 bases align to TRBD2. V shed 4 bases, J shed 7 bases, and the junction held 17 bases outside the gene matches. The germline CDR1 and CDR2 sequences are SGHRS and YFSETQ. This CDR3 is built from 16 residues. The CDR3 coding sequence is TGCGCCAGCAGCCCCATCGCGGGAGCCCCTCTGGGTGAGCAGTACTTC. Translating gives CASSPIAGAPLGEQYF.

This chain links TRBV11-2 with TRBJ2-1; 10 bases are a match to TRBD2. CDR3 length equals 18 residues. Germline V gives CDR1 SGHAT, CDR2 FQNNGV. J gave up 7 bases and V 4 bases, and 16 bases lay outside the gene matches. In nucleotides, the CDR3 is TGTGCCAGCAGCTCGGGGCTTAAGCGGGAGGGCCTCAGGAATGAGCAGTTCTTC. This sequence encodes CASSSGLKREGLRNEQFF.

This clone came up a few times. The rearrangement joins TRBV5-5 to TRBJ1-6, with TRBD1 matching 10 bases. Germline lookup yields CDR1 SGHKS and CDR2 YYEKEE (reference sequence). The V gene end was trimmed by 4 bases and the J gene end by 8 bases; junction bases not matched to a gene: 12. The CDR3 has 17 amino acids. The CDR3 DNA follows: TGTGCCAGCAGCCGTATAGGTACCGGGACAGGGGATTCACCCCTCCACTTT. This translates into CASSRIGTGTGDSPLHF.

This clone was seen only once. The chain has TRBV5-4 and TRBJ2-1; TRBD2 matches 11 bases. From germline, CDR1 is SGHNT and CDR2 YYREEE (reference sequence). Trimming cost V 0 bases and J 4 bases; bases outside gene matches: 3. This CDR3 has 16 amino acids. The CDR3 DNA follows: TGTGCCAGCAGCTTGGTAGCGGGAGGGCCATACAATGAGCAGTTCTTC. Translation: CASSLVAGGPYNEQFF.

The chain has TRBV5-5 and TRBJ2-2; D is uncertain. This CDR3 is 16 amino acids long. The V gene lost 1 base and the J gene lost 0 bases, with 10 bases spanning the gap. Germline values: CDR1 SGHKS, CDR2 YYEKEE (reference sequence). The CDR3 here is CASSLFQSANTGELFF. The CDR3, as DNA: TGTGCCAGCAGCTTGTTTCAGAGCGCGAACACCGGGGAGCTGTTTTTT.

The CDR3 loop reads CASSLGQGDTEAFF. CDR3 in DNA: TGTGCCAGCAGCTTGGGACAGGGCGACACTGAAGCTTTCTTT. This sequence joins TRBV11-3 and TRBJ1-1, with 9 positions matching TRBD1. Trimming took 3 bases from V and 3 from J; bases not matched to a gene: 2. Germline-derived CDR1 and CDR2 are SGHNT and YENEEA. The CDR3 has 14 residues.